This T cell receptor (beta chain) was found in a study of blood T cells in healthy people across ages (dated by TCRdb to the mid-2010s). A note on the overall study: Template switching captured roughly one uniquely barcoded TCR beta cDNA molecule per two T cells in model experiments. To avoid experimental bias, donors of different ages were distributed randomly across sequencing lanes. For two donors (one aged 18 to 30 and one aged 80 or older), the study analyzed two additional independent replicas of 1 million unique cDNA reads from the same blood draw. Using deep sequencing normalized with unique cDNA molecular identifiers, the study measured how TCR beta repertoire diversity changes with age. The donors were divided into four age groups: young (average roughly 15 years), middle-aged (approximately 39), aged (approximately 59) and long-lived (82). Study-wide conclusions, independent of this receptor: Donor CMV infection status was unknown, potentially confounding age-related changes in expanded clonotypes. Estimates of total diversity based on one million sequenced T cells were considered lower bounds and underestimates. Compared with the aged group, the long-lived group had more naive CD4+ T cells, fewer expanded clones and increased TCR diversity, a pattern suggesting age selection. Since profiling was done on bulk unsorted PBMCs, naive and antigen-experienced compartments could not be conclusively compared. There was a strong correlation between observed TCR beta diversity and the percentage of naive T cells measured by flow cytometry. Observed TCR beta diversity per million T cells fell roughly linearly with age, and a significant reduction was already apparent by age around 40.

In the germline V gene (reference sequence), CDR1 corresponds to LGHDT and CDR2 to YNNKEL. V trim: 6 bases; J trim: 9 bases; unmatched bases: 9. The CDR3 contains 13 residues, cysteine and phenylalanine counted. Just the 39-base CDR3 DNA is kept, in frame starting at base 1. A word on this clonotype: Its binding antigen is unknown. No base quality values were provided; no much bigger clone lies one nucleotide off.

The method was 5' RACE. This sample was sequenced with an Illumina HiSeq 2500. A second PCR of about 6 to 11 cycles was run with a J-beta primer mix and a sample-barcoded 5' primer. A template-switch 5' adaptor carrying 12 random nucleotides introduced a unique molecular identifier onto each TCR beta cDNA molecule. Each sample yielded at least 2.5 million CDR3-containing paired-end reads. All of the RNA was converted into first-strand cDNA using the Mint cDNA synthesis kit, with a TRBC-specific oligonucleotide serving as the primer. Following uracil-DNA glycosylase treatment, a first 18-cycle PCR with universal primers M1SS and BC2_uni_R was performed on all cDNA. In the original analysis: For normalization, 1 million high-quality reads were randomly selected from each sample, with every read carrying a distinct molecular identifier. Reads with shared molecular identifiers were discarded instead of being binned into consensus sequences. MiTCR, set to a Q25 quality threshold and the strictest error-elimination algorithm, was used for CDR3 identification, clonotype clustering and error correction. A nonparametric unseen species model using Euler transformation provided a lower-bound estimate of total TCR beta diversity. TCRdb trimmed public reads at Q25 via fastp, called clones via MiXCR and kept in-frame beta chains. Entries are consolidated by CDR3 protein sequence, retaining the most common genes and DNA. The V and J calls shown here were made by TCRdb, not taken from the authors' results. The sample yields around 800,000 distinct CDR3 sequences; about 55% were counted once. About 38% of the sample is held by the ten biggest clonotypes.

The donors were about 40 Caucasian individuals from Russia, aged roughly 6 to 100 years, who were systemically healthy. Each donor gave about 9.2 milliliters of peripheral blood, drawn into EDTA-treated Vacutainer tubes. PBMCs were isolated by Ficoll-Paque density-gradient centrifugation, with at least 6 million obtained per sample. Trizol reagent was used to extract total RNA from the PBMCs, yielding at least 5.5 micrograms per sample. For every donor, an aliquot of PBMCs went through flow cytometry to measure the percentages of naive CD45RAhigh/CD27high T cells. The chain employs TRBV3-1 and TRBJ2-3; the junction holds 7 bases that match TRBD2. Sequenced: blood. The clonotype was recovered from a man at least 80 years old in good health. The DNA sequence follows: TGTGCCAGCAGGCAGCGGGACGTTGGCACGCAGTATTTT. It encodes CASRQRDVGTQYF.